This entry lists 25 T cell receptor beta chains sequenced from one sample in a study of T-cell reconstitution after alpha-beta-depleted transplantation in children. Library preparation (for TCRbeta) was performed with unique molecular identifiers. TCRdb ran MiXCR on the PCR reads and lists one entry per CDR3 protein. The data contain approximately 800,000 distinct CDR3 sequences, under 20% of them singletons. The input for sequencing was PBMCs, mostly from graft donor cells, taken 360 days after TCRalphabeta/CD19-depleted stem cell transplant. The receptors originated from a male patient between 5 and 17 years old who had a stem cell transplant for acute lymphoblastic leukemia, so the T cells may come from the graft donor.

The CDR3 sequence: CASSQDTGHSGNTIYF. CDR3 DNA sequence: TGTGCCAGCAGCCAAGATACGGGCCACTCTGGAAACACCATATATTTT. The genes are TRBV3-1 and TRBJ1-3, with no clear D. The CDR3 is 16 residues long. The V end lost 0 bases, the J end lost 0 bases, and 9 bases lay between the germline ends. Per germline, CDR1 LGHDT and CDR2 YNNKEL (reference sequence).

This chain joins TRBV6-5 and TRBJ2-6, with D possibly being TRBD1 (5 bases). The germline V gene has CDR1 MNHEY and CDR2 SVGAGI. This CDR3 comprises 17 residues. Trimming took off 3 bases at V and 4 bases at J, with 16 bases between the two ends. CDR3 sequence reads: CASSYTHGRVGANVLTF. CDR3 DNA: TGTGCCAGCAGTTATACCCATGGCAGGGTCGGGGCCAACGTCCTGACTTTC.

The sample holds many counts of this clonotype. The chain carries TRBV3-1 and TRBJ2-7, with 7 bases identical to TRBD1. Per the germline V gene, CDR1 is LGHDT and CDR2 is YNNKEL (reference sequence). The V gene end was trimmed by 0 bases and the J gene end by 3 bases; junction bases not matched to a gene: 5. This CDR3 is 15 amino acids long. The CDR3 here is CASSQDRDRNYEQYF. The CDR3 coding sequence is TGTGCCAGCAGCCAAGACCGGGACAGAAACTACGAGCAGTACTTC.

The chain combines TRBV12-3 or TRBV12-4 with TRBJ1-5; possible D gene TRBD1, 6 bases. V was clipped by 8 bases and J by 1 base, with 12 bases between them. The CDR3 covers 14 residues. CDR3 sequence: CASPPGQSNQPQHF. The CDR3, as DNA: TGTGCCAGCCCCCCTGGACAGAGCAATCAGCCCCAGCATTTT.

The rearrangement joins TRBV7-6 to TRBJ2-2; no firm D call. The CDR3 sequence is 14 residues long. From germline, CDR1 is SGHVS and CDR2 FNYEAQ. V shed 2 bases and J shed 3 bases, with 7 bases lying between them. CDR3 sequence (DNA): TGTGCCAGCAGCTTATGGGTCGACACCGGGGAGCTGTTTTTT. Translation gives CASSLWVDTGELFF.

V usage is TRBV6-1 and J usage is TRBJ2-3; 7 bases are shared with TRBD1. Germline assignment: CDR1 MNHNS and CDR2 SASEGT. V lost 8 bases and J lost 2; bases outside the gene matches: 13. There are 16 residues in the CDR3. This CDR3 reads CASLTAGTVITDTQYF. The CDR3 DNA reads TGTGCCAGCCTCACCGCCGGGACAGTCATCACAGATACGCAGTATTTT.

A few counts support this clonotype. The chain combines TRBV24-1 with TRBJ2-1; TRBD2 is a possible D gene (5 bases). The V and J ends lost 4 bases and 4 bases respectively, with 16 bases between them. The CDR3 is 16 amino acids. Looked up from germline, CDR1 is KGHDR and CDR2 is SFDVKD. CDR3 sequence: CATSDPVAGGYNEQFF. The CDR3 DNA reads TGTGCCACCAGTGACCCCGTGGCGGGCGGATACAATGAGCAGTTCTTC.

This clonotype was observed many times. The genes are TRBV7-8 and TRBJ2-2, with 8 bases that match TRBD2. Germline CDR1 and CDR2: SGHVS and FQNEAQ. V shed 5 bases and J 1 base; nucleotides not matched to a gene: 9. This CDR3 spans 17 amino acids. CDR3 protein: CASSPSWLAGNTGELFF. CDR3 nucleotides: TGTGCCAGCAGCCCCAGCTGGCTAGCGGGGAACACCGGGGAGCTGTTTTTT.

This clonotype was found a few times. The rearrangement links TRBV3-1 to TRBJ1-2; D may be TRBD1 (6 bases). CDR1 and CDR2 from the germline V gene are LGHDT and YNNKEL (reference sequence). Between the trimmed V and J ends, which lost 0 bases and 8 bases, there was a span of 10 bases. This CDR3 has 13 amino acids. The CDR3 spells CASSQDRQGGYTF. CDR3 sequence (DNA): TGTGCCAGCAGCCAAGATCGGCAGGGGGGCTACACCTTC.

The CDR3 is CASSSGRLAGGVGELFF. CDR3 coding DNA: TGTGCCAGCAGCTCGGGAAGACTAGCGGGAGGCGTCGGGGAGCTGTTTTTT. The chain combines TRBV7-2 with TRBJ2-2; 13 bases agree with TRBD2. The CDR3 extends over 17 amino acids. Germline CDR1 and CDR2: SGHTA and FQGNSA. The junction had 9 bases not matched to a gene; V was cut back by 4 bases and J by 7 bases. Drawing the rest from reference TRBV7-2 and TRBJ2-2, the complete variable domain is GAGVSQSPSNKVTEKGKDVELRCDPISGHTALYWYRQSLGQGLEFLIYFQGNSAPDKSGLPSDRFSAERTGGSVSTLTIQRTQQEDSAVYLCASSSGRLAGGVGELFFGEGSRLTVL.

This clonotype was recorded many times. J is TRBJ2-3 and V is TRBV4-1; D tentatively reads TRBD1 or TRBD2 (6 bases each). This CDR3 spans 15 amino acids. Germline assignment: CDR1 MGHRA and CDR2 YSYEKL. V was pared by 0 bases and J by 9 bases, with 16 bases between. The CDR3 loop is CASSQEDGGRATQYF. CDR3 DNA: TGCGCCAGCAGCCAAGAGGATGGGGGGCGGGCAACGCAGTATTTT.

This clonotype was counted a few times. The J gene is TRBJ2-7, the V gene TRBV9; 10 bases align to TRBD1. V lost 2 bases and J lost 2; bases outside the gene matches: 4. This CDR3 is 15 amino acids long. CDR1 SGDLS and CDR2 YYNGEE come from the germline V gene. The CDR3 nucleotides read TGTGCCAGCAGCGTGACAGGGGGCGCCACCTACGAGCAGTACTTC. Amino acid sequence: CASSVTGGATYEQYF.

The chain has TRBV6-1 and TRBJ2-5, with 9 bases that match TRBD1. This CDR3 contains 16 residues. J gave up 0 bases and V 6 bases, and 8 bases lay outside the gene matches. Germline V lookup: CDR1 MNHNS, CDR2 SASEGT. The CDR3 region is CASRTGGYLNQETQYF. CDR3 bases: TGTGCCAGCAGGACAGGGGGATACCTTAACCAAGAGACCCAGTACTTC.

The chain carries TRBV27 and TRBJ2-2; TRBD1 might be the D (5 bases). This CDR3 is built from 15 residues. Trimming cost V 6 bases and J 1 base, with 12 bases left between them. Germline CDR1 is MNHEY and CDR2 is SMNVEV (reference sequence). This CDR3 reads CASSAGSLNTGELFF. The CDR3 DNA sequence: TGTGCCAGCAGCGCAGGGTCCCTGAACACCGGGGAGCTGTTTTTT.

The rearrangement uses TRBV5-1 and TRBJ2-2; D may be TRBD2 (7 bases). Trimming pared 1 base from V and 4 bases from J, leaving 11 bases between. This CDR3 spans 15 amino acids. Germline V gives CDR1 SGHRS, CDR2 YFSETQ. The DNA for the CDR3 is TGCGCCAGCAGCTTGTTTGCGGGGGCCACCGGGGAGCTGTTTTTT. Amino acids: CASSLFAGATGELFF.

The CDR3 nucleotides are TGCAGCTACTATGGGCTAGGACCCCGTGTCCGCTATGGCTACACCTTC. Protein sequence: CSYYGLGPRVRYGYTF. This sequence joins TRBV29-1 and TRBJ1-2, with D uncertain. V lost 8 bases, J lost 4 bases, and 26 bases lay in between. CDR3 size: 16 residues. Per the germline V gene, CDR1 is SQVTM and CDR2 is ANQGSEA.

The CDR3 sequence is CASSQDLGQESYEQYF. The DNA of the CDR3 is TGCGCCAGCAGCCAAGATCTGGGACAGGAGTCCTACGAGCAGTACTTC. This chain links TRBV4-1 with TRBJ2-7; 8 positions match TRBD1. V lost 0 bases, J lost 1 base, and 5 bases stayed unmatched. The CDR3 spans 16 residues. CDR1 is MGHRA and CDR2 is YSYEKL in the germline V gene.

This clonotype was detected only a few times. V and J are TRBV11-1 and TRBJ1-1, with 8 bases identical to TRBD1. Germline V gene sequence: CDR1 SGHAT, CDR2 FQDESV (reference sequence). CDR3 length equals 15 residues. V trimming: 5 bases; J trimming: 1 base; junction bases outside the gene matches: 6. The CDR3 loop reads CASSPGDRRNTEAFF. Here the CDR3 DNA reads TGTGCCAGCAGCCCCGGGGACAGGAGGAACACTGAAGCTTTCTTT. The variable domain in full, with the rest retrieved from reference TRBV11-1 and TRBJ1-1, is EAEVAQSPRYKITEKSQAVAFWCDPISGHATLYWYRQILGQGPELLVQFQDESVVDDSQLPKDRFSAERLKGVDSTLKIQPAELGDSAMYLCASSPGDRRNTEAFFGQGTRLTVV.

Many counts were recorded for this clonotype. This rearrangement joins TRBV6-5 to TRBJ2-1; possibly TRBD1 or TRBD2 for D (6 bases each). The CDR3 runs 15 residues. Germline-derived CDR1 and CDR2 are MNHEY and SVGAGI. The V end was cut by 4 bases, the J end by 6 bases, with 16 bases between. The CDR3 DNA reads TGTGCCAGCAGTTCCCGGAGTAGGGGGGTCAATGAGCAGTTCTTC. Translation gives CASSSRSRGVNEQFF.

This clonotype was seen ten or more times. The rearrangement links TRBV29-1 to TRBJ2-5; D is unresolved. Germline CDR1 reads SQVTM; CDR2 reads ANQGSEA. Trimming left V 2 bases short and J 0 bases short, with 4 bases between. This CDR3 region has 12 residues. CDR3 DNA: TGCAGCGTTGAACAGTACCAAGAGACCCAGTACTTC. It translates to CSVEQYQETQYF.

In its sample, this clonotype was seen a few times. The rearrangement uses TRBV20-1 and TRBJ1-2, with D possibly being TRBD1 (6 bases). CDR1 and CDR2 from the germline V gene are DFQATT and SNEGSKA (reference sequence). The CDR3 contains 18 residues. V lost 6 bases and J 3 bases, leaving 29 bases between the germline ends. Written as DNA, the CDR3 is TGCAGTGCCGCGAAGGGGTCGTCCCTGGGGGCAATAGACTATGGCTACACCTTC. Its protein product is CSAAKGSSLGAIDYGYTF.

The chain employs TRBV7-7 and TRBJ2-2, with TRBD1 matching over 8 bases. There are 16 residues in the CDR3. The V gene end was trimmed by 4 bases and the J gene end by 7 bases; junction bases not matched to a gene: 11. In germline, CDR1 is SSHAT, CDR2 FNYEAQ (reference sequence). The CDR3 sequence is CASSWTGFGVVGELFF. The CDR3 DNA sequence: TGTGCCAGCAGCTGGACAGGGTTCGGAGTGGTCGGGGAGCTGTTTTTT.

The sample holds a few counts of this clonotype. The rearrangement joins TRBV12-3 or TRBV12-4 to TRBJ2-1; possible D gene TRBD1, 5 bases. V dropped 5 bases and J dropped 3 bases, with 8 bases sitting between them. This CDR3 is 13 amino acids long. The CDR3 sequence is CASSQGYYNEQFF. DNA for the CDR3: TGTGCCAGCAGTCAGGGATACTACAATGAGCAGTTCTTC.

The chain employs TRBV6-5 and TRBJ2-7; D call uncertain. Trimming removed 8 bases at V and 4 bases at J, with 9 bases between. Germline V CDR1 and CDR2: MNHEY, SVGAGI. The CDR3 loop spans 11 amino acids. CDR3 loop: CASVGPYEQYF. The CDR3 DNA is TGTGCCAGCGTTGGGCCATACGAGCAGTACTTC.

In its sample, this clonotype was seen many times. The CDR3 sequence is CASSLGLAGGPQNIQYF. The CDR3 bases are TGCGCCAGCAGCTTGGGGCTAGCGGGAGGGCCGCAAAACATTCAGTACTTC. This chain joins TRBV5-1 and TRBJ2-4; 12 bases agree with TRBD2. The CDR3 totals 17 residues. Losses at the gene ends were 0 bases for V and 5 bases for J; bases not matched to a gene: 6. Per germline, CDR1 SGHRS and CDR2 YFSETQ.